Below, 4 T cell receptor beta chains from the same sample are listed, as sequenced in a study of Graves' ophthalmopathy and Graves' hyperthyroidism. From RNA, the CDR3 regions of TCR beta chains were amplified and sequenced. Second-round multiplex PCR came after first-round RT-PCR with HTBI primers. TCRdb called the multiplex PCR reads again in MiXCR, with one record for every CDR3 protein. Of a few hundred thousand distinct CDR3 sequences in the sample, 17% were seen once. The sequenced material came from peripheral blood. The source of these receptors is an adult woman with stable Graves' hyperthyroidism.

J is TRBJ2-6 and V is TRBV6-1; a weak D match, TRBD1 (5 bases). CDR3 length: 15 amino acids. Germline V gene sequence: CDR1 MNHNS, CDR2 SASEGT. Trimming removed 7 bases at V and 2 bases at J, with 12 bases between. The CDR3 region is CASIGVYPGANVLTF. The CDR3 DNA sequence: TGTGCCAGCATAGGGGTTTACCCTGGGGCCAACGTCCTGACTTTC.

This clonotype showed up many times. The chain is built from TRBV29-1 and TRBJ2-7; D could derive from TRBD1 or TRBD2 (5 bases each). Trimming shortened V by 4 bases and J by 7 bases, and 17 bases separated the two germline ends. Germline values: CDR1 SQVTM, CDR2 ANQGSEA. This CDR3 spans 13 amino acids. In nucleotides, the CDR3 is TGCAGCGTTGCGGTGGGCCAGGGACGTGAGCAGTACTTC. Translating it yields CSVAVGQGREQYF.

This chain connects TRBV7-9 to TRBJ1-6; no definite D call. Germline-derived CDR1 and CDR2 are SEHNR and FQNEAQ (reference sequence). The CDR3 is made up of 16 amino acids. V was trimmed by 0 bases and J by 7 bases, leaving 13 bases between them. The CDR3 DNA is TGTGCCAGCAGCTTAGCGCGCAGAGCCACGAATTCACCCCTCCACTTT. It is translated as CASSLARRATNSPLHF.

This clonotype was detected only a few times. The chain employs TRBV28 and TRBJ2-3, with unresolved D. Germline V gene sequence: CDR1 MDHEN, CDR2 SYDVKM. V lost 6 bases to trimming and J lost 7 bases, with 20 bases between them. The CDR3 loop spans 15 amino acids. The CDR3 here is CASSPPLATINTQYF. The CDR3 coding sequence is TGTGCCAGCAGCCCTCCTTTGGCTACCATAAATACGCAGTATTTT. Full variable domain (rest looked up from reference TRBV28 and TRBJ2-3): DVKVTQSSRYLVKRTGEKVFLECVQDMDHENMFWYRQDPGLGLRLIYFSYDVKMKEKGDIPEGYSVSREKKERFSLILESASTNQTSMYLCASSPPLATINTQYFGPGTRLTVL.